This TCR beta chain was captured by sequencing in a study of CD8 T cells in Susac syndrome. While CD8+ and CD4+ T cells were isolated negatively, TEMRA cells were enriched by FACS. Reverse transcription of 0.5 to 1 ug RNA was performed with random hexamers. The method of amplification for TCR beta CDR3 was immunoSEQ multiplex PCR, covering 54 Vbeta and 13 Jbeta. TCRdb reprocessed the immunoSEQ multiplex PCR reads with MiXCR, giving one entry per CDR3 protein. The top ten hold under 0.2% of the sample, which has approximately 300,000 distinct CDR3 sequences, roughly 90% seen once. This clonotype was obtained from a human donor with multiple sclerosis. Sequencing input: CD8+ T cells from PBMCs.

CDR3 nucleotides: TGTGCCAGCAGCCCAAGTCTAGCGGGAGGTCTGGAGCAAGAGACCCAGTACTTC. As protein: CASSPSLAGGLEQETQYF. The chain combines TRBV7-3 with TRBJ2-5; 11 bases are shared with TRBD2. Germline lookup yields CDR1 SGHTA and CDR2 FQGTGA. This CDR3 contains 18 residues. V dropped 5 bases and J dropped 2; count of bases not matched to a gene: 13.